This entry is about one T cell receptor (beta chain). This entry comes from a study of blood T cell repertoires in COVID-19. Repertoires were generated with immunoSEQ multiplex PCR, while TCRdb's copy carries only in-frame clones and drops some. Counted here are roughly 350,000 clones, more than 85% occurring once; the ten biggest clones make up 15% to 20%. The CDR3 covers 17 residues. CDR1 is MNHEY and CDR2 is SVGEGT in the germline V gene. V trimming: 2 bases; J trimming: 6 bases; junction bases outside the gene matches: 12. Material: PBMCs or T cells enriched from blood (not recorded which). V gene TRBV6-2 or TRBV6-3 combines with J gene TRBJ1-4; 7 nucleotides line up with TRBD1. This clonotype originated in a woman aged 30 to 39 who had recovered from COVID-19. In nucleotides, the CDR3 is TGTGCCAGCAGTTACAGCAACAGGGGAGCCCATGATGAAAAACTGTTTTTT. Residues: CASSYSNRGAHDEKLFF.